In this sample, the clone carrying this T cell receptor (beta chain) turned up once. Trimming left V 3 bases short and J 5 bases short, with 19 bases between. The CDR3 runs 16 residues. CDR1 is SGHDT and CDR2 is YYEEEE in the germline V gene. This sample stems from a study of CD8 T cells in Susac syndrome. An amount of RNA that ranged from roughly 0.5 to 1 ug was reverse transcribed with random hexamers. Multiplex PCR with immunoSEQ amplified the TCR beta CDR3 across 54 Vbeta and 13 Jbeta. TCRdb recomputed calls from the immunoSEQ multiplex PCR reads with MiXCR, one row per CDR3 protein. The profile shows around 150,000 distinct CDR3 sequences, over 85% of them singletons.

The clonotype originates from a human donor in good health. Sequenced sample: CD4+ T cells from PBMCs. This rearrangement joins TRBV5-6 to TRBJ2-3; no clear D. DNA for the CDR3: TGTGCCAGCAGCTCTGGAAAGGGAACAATACTAGATACGCAGTATTTT. It yields the protein CASSSGKGTILDTQYF. The variable domain in full, with the rest retrieved from reference TRBV5-6 and TRBJ2-3, is DAGVTQSPTHLIKTRGQQVTLRCSPKSGHDTVSWYQQALGQGPQFIFQYYEEEERQRGNFPDRFSGHQFPNYSSELNVNALLLGDSALYLCASSSGKGTILDTQYFGPGTRLTVL.